This T cell receptor (beta chain) comes out of a study of human T cells and chemical hapten exposure. As for the study in general: Patients were mainly female, each with alopecia areata, totalis or universalis. General study results and limits: The study found expanded TCRs formed significantly more large CDR3 similarity clusters than controls. Donors, who had alopecia, may show an immune response that differs from healthy people's.

Time point in this sample: patch test 1, 2 weeks after DPC sensitization. Treatment defined: therapeutic diphenylcyclopropenone sensitization with weekly scalp DPC. This clonotype has more than one count but fewer than ten. Its antigen remains unidentified. The library tagged individual cDNA molecules with unique molecular identifiers. MiXCR, run by TCRdb on the RACE reads, gives a single entry per CDR3 protein. The profile shows fewer than 95,000 distinct CDR3 sequences, about 10% of them singletons. Trimming cost V 0 bases and J 2 bases; bases outside gene matches: 11. CDR3 length: 18 amino acids. CDR1 is LGHDT, CDR2 YNNKEL, per germline (reference sequence).

Material: whole blood, obtained in connection with sensitization to the hapten diphenylcyclopropenone (DPC). The chain carries TRBV3-1 and TRBJ2-3; 7 bases line up with TRBD1. The sequence was collected from a man in his forties or fifties with alopecia areata. Some clones in this sample may be carry-over from other donors' samples. CDR3 in amino acids: CASSQEKTGVFVTDTQYF. In DNA form, the CDR3 reads TGTGCCAGCAGCCAAGAAAAAACAGGGGTATTCGTCACAGATACGCAGTATTTT.